The 4 T cell receptor beta chains below all came from one sample that was sequenced in a study of human T cells and chemical hapten exposure. Each CDR3 protein is one row after TCRdb ran MiXCR on the RACE reads. This sample has roughly 140,000 distinct CDR3 sequences, with around 11% found just once. The time point here: patch test 2, 6 weeks after DPC sensitization. Treatment specified: therapeutic diphenylcyclopropenone sensitization with weekly scalp DPC. The input for sequencing was whole blood, taken in connection with sensitization to the hapten diphenylcyclopropenone (DPC). The receptor set was obtained from a woman aged 45-65 years with alopecia areata. Some clones in this sample may be carry-over from other donors' samples.

The gene calls are TRBV28 and TRBJ1-4; D may be TRBD1 (5 bases). Per germline, CDR1 MDHEN and CDR2 SYDVKM. There are 17 residues in the CDR3. Trimming took off 7 bases at V and 3 bases at J, with 21 bases between the two ends. The CDR3, as DNA: TGTGCCAGCACCCCTTCCCAGGGCCTCGCGGCTAATGAAAAACTGTTTTTT. It specifies CASTPSQGLAANEKLFF.

Notes on this clonotype: Its ends do not fully match the called genes, so a read error is possible. V gene TRBV7-7 combines with J gene TRBJ2-3, with TRBD2 identical over 9 bases. The CDR3 sequence is 19 residues long. Germline values: CDR1 SSHAT, CDR2 FNYEAQ (reference sequence). The CDR3 spells CASSPRPVAGGTSTDTQYF. CDR3 coding DNA: TGTGCTAGCAGCCCCCGCCCCGTGGCGGGAGGGACTAGCACAGATACGCAGTATTTT.

This clonotype was picked up many times. The chain uses TRBV3-1 and TRBJ2-1; D is perhaps TRBD2 (5 bases). Deletions cut 5 bases from V and 7 bases from J, with 15 bases between. Germline V gene data show CDR1 as LGHDT and CDR2 as YNNKEL (reference sequence). The CDR3 has 14 amino acids. This CDR3 reads CASSGRLAGNEQFF. The DNA of the CDR3 is TGTGCCAGCAGCGGTCGTCTAGCAGGTAATGAGCAGTTCTTC.

The gene calls are TRBV10-3 and TRBJ2-5, with 7 nucleotides matching TRBD2. Trimming took 10 bases from V and 0 from J; bases not matched to a gene: 5. Per germline, CDR1 ENHRY and CDR2 SYGVKD. The CDR3 is 13 amino acids. CDR3 sequence reads: CATKGGNQETQYF. Written as DNA, the CDR3 is TGTGCCACAAAGGGAGGGAACCAAGAGACCCAGTACTTC.